The present T cell receptor (beta chain) was sequenced within a study of cytomegalovirus exposure and HLA in healthy donors. Study-wide points: Rarity characterized most TCR sequences, yet some public TCRs appeared in many donors.

As concerns this clone: The antigen is undetermined.

PCR used 60 Vbeta primers and 13 Jbeta primers. The assay was immunoSEQ multiplex PCR, and TCRdb's table has in-frame clones only and misses some. Of under 150,000 clones detected, over 65% appear once; the ten largest clones hold 1.5%. Trimming left V 5 bases short and J 2 bases short, with 13 bases between. Germline-derived CDR1 and CDR2 are SGHDT and YYEEEE. CDR3 length: 14 amino acids. The sequenced material came from PBMCs. This clonotype was sampled from a man aged 35 to 55 in good health and CMV-seronegative. The chain joins TRBV5-6 to TRBJ1-2, with D perhaps TRBD1 (6 bases). The CDR3 coding sequence is TGTGCCAGCAGGCCCCAAGGGGGAAACTATGGCTACACCTTC. Translating gives CASRPQGGNYGYTF.